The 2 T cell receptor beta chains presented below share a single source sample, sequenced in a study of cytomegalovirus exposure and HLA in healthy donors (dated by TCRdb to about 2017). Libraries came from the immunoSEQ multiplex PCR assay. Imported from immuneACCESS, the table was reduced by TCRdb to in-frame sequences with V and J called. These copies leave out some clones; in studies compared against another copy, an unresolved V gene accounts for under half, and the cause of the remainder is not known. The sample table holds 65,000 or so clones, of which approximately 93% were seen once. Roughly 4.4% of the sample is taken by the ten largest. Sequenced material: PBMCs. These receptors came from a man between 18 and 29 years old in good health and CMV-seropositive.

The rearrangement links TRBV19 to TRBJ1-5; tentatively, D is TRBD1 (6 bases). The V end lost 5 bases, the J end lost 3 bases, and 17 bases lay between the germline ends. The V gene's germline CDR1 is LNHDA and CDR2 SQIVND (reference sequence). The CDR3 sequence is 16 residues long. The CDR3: CASSEQGAEYNQPQHF. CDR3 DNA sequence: TGTGCCAGTAGTGAACAGGGCGCCGAATACAATCAGCCCCAGCATTTT.

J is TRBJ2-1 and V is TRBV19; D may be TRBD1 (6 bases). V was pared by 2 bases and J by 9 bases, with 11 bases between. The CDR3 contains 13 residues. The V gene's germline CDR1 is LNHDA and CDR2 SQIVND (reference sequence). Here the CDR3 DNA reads TGTGCCAGTAGTATAAGGACAGCCGGTGAGCAGTTCTTC. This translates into CASSIRTAGEQFF.